The 27 T cell receptor beta chains presented below share a single source sample, sequenced in a study of molecular identifiers for immune sequencing clone quantification (dated by TCRdb to the late 2010s). Libraries were built with PCR. The listed sequencing device is Illumina HiSeq 4000. Through fastp at Q25 and MiXCR, TCRdb rebuilt clones from the public reads, retaining in-frame beta chains. Under each unique CDR3 protein, matching rows form one entry showing the most common genes and DNA. This sample lists just under 65,000 distinct CDR3 sequences; 15% to 20% were detected once. The ten most abundant clones make up roughly 1.5% of the sample. What was sequenced was naive CD8+ T cells from blood, with Jurkat cell RNA spiked in. The intended sense of this specimen's cell subset or site label: FACS-sorted CD8+CD4-CCR7+CD45RA+ naive T cells. The source of these receptors is a human donor in good health. Some libraries in this study had Jurkat cell RNA spiked in.

A single count supports this clonotype. A single base separates this from a much larger clone, so it may be a read error. As the CDR3 is not closed by the conserved phenylalanine or tryptophan, this likely results from a read error. V and J are TRBV28 and TRBJ2-1; D call uncertain. Trimming took 2 bases from V and 13 from J, leaving 12 bases between them. The CDR3 spans 12 residues. Germline assignment: CDR1 MDHEN and CDR2 SYDVKM. CDR3 sequence reads: CASSLGTLGQFS. As DNA, the CDR3 is TGTGCCAGCAGTTTAGGTACCCTCGGCCAGTTCTCC.

The table lists this clonotype with many counts. The rearrangement joins TRBV20-1 to TRBJ2-7; D call uncertain. CDR1 and CDR2 from the germline V gene are DFQATT and SNEGSKA (reference sequence). Trimming stripped 6 bases from V and 2 bases from J, with 14 bases between. This CDR3 has 13 amino acids. The CDR3 loop reads CSAAGVPTYEQYF. For the CDR3, the DNA is TGCAGTGCGGCCGGCGTACCGACCTACGAGCAGTACTTC.

This clonotype has a count of ten or more. The chain is built from TRBV12-3 or TRBV12-4 and TRBJ2-3; TRBD2 matches 10 bases. This CDR3 contains 17 residues. After removal of 8 bases from V and 1 base from J, the junction contained 12 bases not matched to a gene. This CDR3 reads CASAGLATGARTDTQYF. DNA of the CDR3: TGTGCCAGCGCGGGACTAGCGACCGGAGCACGCACAGATACGCAGTATTTT.

The sample holds many counts of this clonotype. This sequence joins TRBV11-3 and TRBJ1-1, with D tentatively TRBD1 (6 bases). Trimming cost V 5 bases and J 4 bases, with 26 bases left between them. This CDR3 has 18 amino acids. Germline-derived CDR1 and CDR2 are SGHNT and YENEEA. CDR3 in amino acids: CASSPALSTGGMGTEAFF. CDR3 nucleotide sequence: TGTGCCAGCAGCCCCGCCCTATCGACAGGAGGGATGGGCACTGAAGCTTTCTTT.

In the case of this clonotype: A much more abundant neighbour one base away suggests this may be a read error. The CDR3 is CASSPGPGLAGGRGEAQYF. The CDR3 bases are TGCGCCAGCAGCCCAGGCCCGGGACTAGCGGGAGGCAGGGGAGAGGCCCAGTACTTC. The V and J genes are TRBV4-1 and TRBJ2-5; TRBD2 matches 15 bases. The CDR3 loop spans 19 amino acids. CDR1 MGHRA and CDR2 YSYEKL come from the germline V gene.

This clonotype was seen at least ten times. This chain joins TRBV20-1 and TRBJ2-4; a weak D match, TRBD2 (7 bases). This CDR3 has 17 residues. From germline, CDR1 is DFQATT and CDR2 SNEGSKA (reference sequence). Trimming stripped 6 bases from V and 10 bases from J, with 31 bases between. CDR3 bases: TGCAGTGCCCCCCGATTGGGGGAGGGGACACCGGACGGGATTCAGTACTTC. It encodes CSAPRLGEGTPDGIQYF.

In its sample, this clonotype was seen many times. The genes are TRBV4-2 and TRBJ2-7; 8 bases map to TRBD1. Germline V gene lookup returns CDR1 LGHNA and CDR2 YNFKEQ. The CDR3 spans 15 residues. With V trimmed by 4 bases and J by 2 bases, 7 bases remained unmatched. This CDR3 reads CASSLLGQVAYEQYF. The CDR3 nucleotides are TGTGCCAGCAGCCTCCTGGGACAGGTGGCCTACGAGCAGTACTTC.

The chain carries TRBV6-6 and TRBJ2-7; a possible D gene is TRBD2 (6 bases). The germline V gene has CDR1 MNHNY and CDR2 SVGAGI (reference sequence). Trimming left V 2 bases short and J 3 bases short, with 11 bases between. The CDR3 is 14 amino acids. CDR3 loop: CASSYAEGIYEQYF. The CDR3 DNA reads as TGTGCCAGCAGTTACGCGGAGGGAATCTACGAGCAGTACTTC.

This clonotype turned up a few times. The chain employs TRBV4-3 and TRBJ2-2, with TRBD2 matching over 7 bases. CDR1 is LGHNA and CDR2 is YSLEER in the germline V gene. The V gene end was trimmed by 0 bases and the J gene end by 1 base; junction bases not matched to a gene: 5. CDR3 length: 17 amino acids. In nucleotides, the CDR3 is TGCGCCAGCAGCCAAGACCCACCGGGAGGGAACACCGGGGAGCTGTTTTTT. Its translation is CASSQDPPGGNTGELFF.

This clonotype is termed medium-sized. The rearrangement joins TRBV10-3 to TRBJ2-3, with D hard to call. Trimming cost V 0 bases and J 0 bases, with 13 bases left between them. Germline CDR1 and CDR2: ENHRY and SYGVKD. The CDR3 extends over 17 amino acids. The CDR3 spells CAISESISAASTDTQYF. CDR3 DNA sequence: TGTGCCATCAGTGAGTCGATTTCGGCAGCTAGCACAGATACGCAGTATTTT.

This clonotype was seen ten or more times. This chain joins TRBV5-8 and TRBJ1-5; 7 bases align to TRBD1. Per the germline V gene, CDR1 is SGHTS and CDR2 is YDEGEE. This CDR3 is 15 amino acids long. Unmatched junction bases numbered 5, after V lost 1 base and J lost 4 bases. As DNA, the CDR3 is TGTGCCAGCAGCTTGACAGGGGTTGCAAATCAGCCCCAGCATTTT. It codes for CASSLTGVANQPQHF.

This clonotype was counted at least ten times. The junction and the germline gene differ at one end; a read error may be behind it. The V call is TRBV7-7, the J call TRBJ2-5; 7 nucleotides line up with TRBD1. Germline loops: CDR1 SSHAT, CDR2 FNYEAQ (reference sequence). This CDR3 spans 14 amino acids. The CDR3 sequence: CASSSGQYQETQYF. The CDR3 bases are TGTGCTAGCAGCTCGGGACAGTACCAAGAGACCCAGTACTTC.

This clonotype has at least ten counts. J is TRBJ2-1 and V is TRBV6-2 or TRBV6-3; D is possibly TRBD1 or TRBD2 (7 bases each). Trimming cost V 8 bases and J 7 bases, with 21 bases left between them. The length of the CDR3 is 15 residues. Looked up from germline, CDR1 is MNHEY and CDR2 is SVGEGT. The CDR3 nucleotides are TGTGCCAGCCAGAGGGGGGGGACAGTACTAAATGAGCAGTTCTTC. Its protein product is CASQRGGTVLNEQFF.

The table lists this clonotype with many counts. The chain uses TRBV27 and TRBJ2-2, with TRBD2 identical over 15 bases. The CDR3 is 18 amino acids. V was clipped by 5 bases and J by 7 bases; unmatched bases: 11. Per germline, CDR1 MNHEY and CDR2 SMNVEV (reference sequence). CDR3 sequence reads: CASSLLGLAGGPGGELFF. CDR3 nucleotide sequence: TGTGCCAGCAGTCTCCTAGGACTAGCGGGAGGGCCCGGCGGGGAGCTGTTTTTT.

This clonotype was counted many times. The chain joins TRBV24-1 to TRBJ2-1; D might be TRBD1 (6 bases). V was pared by 4 bases and J by 7 bases, with 16 bases between. Looked up from germline, CDR1 is KGHDR and CDR2 is SFDVKD. The CDR3 sequence is 15 residues long. The CDR3 region has the DNA TGTGCCACCAGTGACCCCCTTGACAGGTCTAATGAGCAGTTCTTC. It translates to CATSDPLDRSNEQFF.

The chain recombines TRBV4-1 with TRBJ2-7; TRBD2 is a possible D gene (7 bases). This CDR3 contains 15 residues. The V and J ends lost 1 base and 2 bases respectively, with 12 bases between them. Germline assignment: CDR1 MGHRA and CDR2 YSYEKL. As DNA, the CDR3 is TGCGCCAGCAGCCAAGTTCCGCGGGGGCCCTACGAGCAGTACTTC. Amino acids: CASSQVPRGPYEQYF.

This clonotype was observed at least ten times. The gene calls are TRBV25-1 and TRBJ2-2; possible D gene TRBD2, 5 bases. Germline V gives CDR1 MGHDK, CDR2 SYGVNS. Trimming cost V 3 bases and J 8 bases, with 7 bases left between them. The CDR3 is 12 residues long. The chain's CDR3 is CASSERVGELFF. CDR3 nucleotides: TGTGCCAGCAGTGAGAGGGTGGGGGAGCTGTTTTTT.

On this clonotype itself: Being one base from a much bigger clone, this may be a read error. The J gene is TRBJ2-1, the V gene TRBV13, with D possibly called TRBD1 or TRBD2 (5 bases each). CDR1 is PRHDT and CDR2 is FYEKMQ in the germline V gene (reference sequence). The CDR3 contains 14 residues. CDR3 sequence (DNA): TGTGCCAGCAGCGCAGGGAGTTCCTACAATGAGCAGTTATTC. Its translation: CASSAGSSYNEQLF.

This rearrangement joins TRBV19 to TRBJ2-1, with D perhaps TRBD2 (5 bases). The germline V gene has CDR1 LNHDA and CDR2 SQIVND (reference sequence). V dropped 4 bases and J dropped 8 bases, with 12 bases sitting between them. The CDR3 covers 13 residues. The CDR3 DNA follows: TGTGCCAGTAGTACGACTTTGGACTATGAGCAGTTCTTC. Translation: CASSTTLDYEQFF.

As regards this clonotype: Since a much larger clone is just one base distant, this may be a read error. The genes are TRBV7-9 and TRBJ2-7; 8 nucleotides agree with TRBD2. V trimming: 4 bases; J trimming: 4 bases; junction bases outside the gene matches: 6. The germline V gene encodes CDR1 SEHNR and CDR2 FQNEAQ (reference sequence). This CDR3 region has 14 residues. The CDR3 here is CASSSLAGTYEQYF. In nucleotides, the CDR3 is TGTGCCAGCAGCTCCTTAGCGGGGACGTACGAGCAGTACTTC.

This sequence joins TRBV11-3 and TRBJ2-1; 13 positions agree with TRBD2. CDR1 and CDR2 (germline): SGHNT, YENEEA. CDR3 length: 20 amino acids. J gave up 0 bases and V 4 bases, and 12 bases lay outside the gene matches. The CDR3 DNA reads as TGTGCCAGCAGCTCCTGGGGACTAGCGGGACAAGGGGACTCCTACAATGAGCAGTTCTTC. This sequence encodes CASSSWGLAGQGDSYNEQFF.

The table lists this clonotype with a few counts. Just one base apart from a much larger clone, this may be a read error. The chain is built from TRBV11-2 and TRBJ2-7; D is unclear. The CDR3 extends over 16 amino acids. Trimming shortened V by 4 bases and J by 3 bases, and 19 bases separated the two germline ends. Germline values: CDR1 SGHAT, CDR2 FQNNGV. The CDR3 DNA reads as TGTGCCAGCAGCTCCTACCTTGACACCGGCGTCTACGAGCAGTACTTC. This sequence encodes CASSSYLDTGVYEQYF.

The rearrangement uses TRBV28 and TRBJ2-1; D ambiguous. In germline, CDR1 is MDHEN, CDR2 SYDVKM. V was shortened by 3 bases and J by 4 bases, with 13 bases between the two germline ends. The CDR3 runs to 15 residues. CDR3 amino acids: CASSFGRSVYNEQFF. The CDR3 nucleotides are TGTGCCAGCAGTTTTGGGCGAAGCGTATACAATGAGCAGTTCTTC.

In the case of this clonotype: A much larger clone lies a single base off, so this may be a read error. This rearrangement joins TRBV29-1 to TRBJ2-7, with D perhaps TRBD2 (5 bases). CDR3 length equals 13 residues. Germline assignment: CDR1 SQVTM and CDR2 ANQGSEA. The V gene lost 6 bases and the J gene lost 4 bases, with 16 bases spanning the gap. CDR3 DNA: TGCAGCGTAATCGCTTCTCGAGGGTACGAGCAGTACTTC. Translated, it gives CSVIASRGYEQYF.

This clonotype was counted between two and nine times. Germline and junction disagree at one end, which may indicate a read error. This chain links TRBV28 with TRBJ2-4; 13 positions agree with TRBD2. This CDR3 has 17 residues. The germline V gene encodes CDR1 MDHEN and CDR2 SYDVKM. The CDR3: CASSPSGTSGVRNIRYF. CDR3 coding DNA: TGTGCCAGCAGTCCCTCCGGGACTAGCGGGGTGAGGAACATTCGGTACTTC. The full variable domain, with the rest looked up from reference TRBV28 and TRBJ2-4, is DVKVTQSSRYLVKRTGEKVFLECVQDMDHENMFWYRQDPGLGLRLIYFSYDVKMKEKGDIPEGYSVSREKKERFSLILESASTNQTSMYLCASSPSGTSGVRNIRYFGAGTRLSVL.

This clonotype was seen only a few times. A read error may produce the germline difference seen at one junction end. The chain joins TRBV19 to TRBJ2-2; TRBD2 aligns across 12 bases. From germline, CDR1 is LNHDA and CDR2 SQIVND (reference sequence). This CDR3 comprises 16 residues. The CDR3 sequence: CASTGLAGGNTGGLFF. As DNA, the CDR3 is TGTGCCAGTACGGGACTAGCGGGTGGGAACACCGGGGGGCTGTTTTTT.

This clonotype was seen many times. V is TRBV29-1 and J is TRBJ2-7; the D gene is possibly TRBD1 (5 bases). The V end lost 4 bases, the J end lost 7 bases, and 17 bases lay between the germline ends. The CDR3 has 13 amino acids. Per the germline V gene, CDR1 is SQVTM and CDR2 is ANQGSEA. This CDR3 is CSVGGQGPGEQYF. CDR3 coding DNA: TGCAGCGTTGGGGGTCAGGGTCCAGGGGAGCAGTACTTC.